This passage covers 2 T cell receptor beta chains from one sample sequenced in a study of blood T cell repertoires in COVID-19. Some clones are missing from TCRdb's copy, which holds only in-frame ones; the method was immunoSEQ multiplex PCR. The table records 100,000 to 150,000 clones, more than 80% of them present only once. The specimen sequenced was peripheral blood. The receptors were gathered from a woman aged 80 or over with COVID-19, enrolled during active disease.

CDR3 residues: CATSRDRPNTEAFF. CDR3 bases: TGTGCCACCAGCAGGGACAGGCCTAACACTGAAGCTTTCTTT. This chain uses TRBV15 with TRBJ1-1; 7 bases line up with TRBD1. Germline trimming cut 3 bases from V and 2 bases from J; bases unmatched to any gene: 3. The CDR3 is 14 residues long. Germline V gives CDR1 LNHNV, CDR2 YYDKDF (reference sequence).

V gene TRBV19 combines with J gene TRBJ1-3; D perhaps matches TRBD1 (6 bases). Germline loops: CDR1 LNHDA, CDR2 SQIVND (reference sequence). V dropped 5 bases and J dropped 2 bases, with 13 bases sitting between them. The CDR3 extends over 15 amino acids. CDR3 amino acids: CASSSWTEAGNTIYF. CDR3 DNA sequence: TGTGCCAGTAGTTCATGGACAGAAGCTGGAAACACCATATATTTT.